These T cell receptor beta chains were read from a single sample in a study of siplizumab effects on memory and regulatory T cells. Generated by immunoSEQ multiplex PCR, the TCRdb table keeps only in-frame clones and is missing some. Of around 100,000 clones detected, about 91% appear once; the ten largest clones hold roughly 0.15%. The sample comprised CD4+ T cells sorted from blood. The receptors were sampled from a human donor in good health. Each CDR3 is given with its conserved first and last residue. Each record gives: D gene, J gene, V gene, CDR3 protein. D genes are given only for firm matches.

D gene: TRBD1
J gene: TRBJ1-5
V gene: TRBV7-9
CDR3 protein: CASSSGQGGDGSNQPQHF

D gene: NA
J gene: TRBJ1-1
V gene: TRBV27
CDR3 protein: CASSPWGGEAFF

D gene: TRBD1
J gene: TRBJ1-5
V gene: TRBV19
CDR3 protein: CASSIGTDQPQHF

D gene: TRBD1
J gene: TRBJ2-4
V gene: TRBV5-1
CDR3 protein: CASSPNTGETKNIQYF

D gene: TRBD1
J gene: TRBJ2-3
V gene: TRBV19
CDR3 protein: CASSMQQGKQYF

D gene: NA
J gene: TRBJ1-4
V gene: TRBV5-4
CDR3 protein: CASRDYSSPNEKLFF

D gene: TRBD1
J gene: TRBJ1-5
V gene: TRBV6-5
CDR3 protein: CASSYTPDRGNQPQHF

D gene: NA
J gene: TRBJ2-1
V gene: TRBV6-6
CDR3 protein: CASKGTAGDRYNEQFF

D gene: TRBD2
J gene: TRBJ2-2
V gene: TRBV5-1
CDR3 protein: CASQGEGLNTGELFF

D gene: TRBD1
J gene: TRBJ1-2
V gene: TRBV28
CDR3 protein: CASSSTSGTGLIVLYGYTF

D gene: NA
J gene: TRBJ2-5
V gene: TRBV7-2
CDR3 protein: CASSLNYLVQETQYF

D gene: NA
J gene: TRBJ2-3
V gene: TRBV15
CDR3 protein: CATSRDYTGAGADTQYF

D gene: TRBD1
J gene: TRBJ2-4
V gene: TRBV12-5
CDR3 protein: CASGRGGLLAKNIQYF

D gene: NA
J gene: TRBJ2-5
V gene: TRBV5-1
CDR3 protein: CASSLEPGQETQYF

D gene: TRBD1
J gene: TRBJ2-3
V gene: TRBV11-3
CDR3 protein: CASSLRTGVSDTQYF

D gene: NA
J gene: TRBJ2-7
V gene: TRBV2
CDR3 protein: CASLMRQTYEQYF

D gene: NA
J gene: TRBJ1-2
V gene: TRBV30
CDR3 protein: CAWTGLGGYTF

D gene: NA
J gene: TRBJ2-3
V gene: TRBV19
CDR3 protein: CASNGRTSTDTQYF

D gene: NA
J gene: TRBJ1-2
V gene: TRBV5-5
CDR3 protein: CASSLAVKNYGYTF

D gene: NA
J gene: TRBJ1-6
V gene: TRBV18
CDR3 protein: CANTRGVNSPLHF

D gene: TRBD2
J gene: TRBJ2-1
V gene: TRBV30
CDR3 protein: CAWNVLAGGYYNEQFF

D gene: TRBD1
J gene: TRBJ2-4
V gene: TRBV19
CDR3 protein: CASSPGPGQIAKNIQYF

D gene: NA
J gene: TRBJ1-3
V gene: TRBV5-5
CDR3 protein: CASSLGLFSGNTIYF

D gene: TRBD2
J gene: TRBJ2-1
V gene: TRBV5-1
CDR3 protein: CASSGGGLAGGNEQFF

D gene: TRBD1
J gene: TRBJ1-2
V gene: TRBV6-5
CDR3 protein: CASSQTGLSGYTF

D gene: NA
J gene: TRBJ2-3
V gene: TRBV7-2
CDR3 protein: CASSLSLGFPDTQYF

D gene: NA
J gene: TRBJ1-2
V gene: TRBV13
CDR3 protein: CASSPGRGNYGYTF

D gene: TRBD1
J gene: TRBJ1-2
V gene: TRBV7-3
CDR3 protein: CASSSGVGQGNYGYTF

D gene: NA
J gene: TRBJ1-4
V gene: TRBV25-1
CDR3 protein: CASSEGGGPGEKLFF

D gene: NA
J gene: TRBJ1-1
V gene: TRBV6-6
CDR3 protein: CASSYLDSGEAFF

D gene: NA
J gene: TRBJ1-1
V gene: TRBV10-3
CDR3 protein: CAITQGKNTEAFF

D gene: NA
J gene: TRBJ2-5
V gene: TRBV5-4
CDR3 protein: CASSAPGTEVSTQYF

D gene: NA
J gene: TRBJ1-3
V gene: TRBV6-1
CDR3 protein: CASSEGLPGNTIYF

D gene: NA
J gene: TRBJ2-2
V gene: TRBV6-1
CDR3 protein: CASSEYQGNTGELFF

D gene: NA
J gene: TRBJ1-3
V gene: TRBV6-5
CDR3 protein: CASSQTQRNTIYF

D gene: NA
J gene: TRBJ1-2
V gene: TRBV27
CDR3 protein: CASSLSQGSGYTF

D gene: NA
J gene: TRBJ1-1
V gene: TRBV2
CDR3 protein: CASSLDLPEAFF

D gene: TRBD1
J gene: TRBJ1-4
V gene: TRBV28
CDR3 protein: CASSTGGLATNEKLFF

D gene: TRBD1
J gene: TRBJ1-6
V gene: TRBV5-8
CDR3 protein: CASRGTVNSPLHF

D gene: TRBD2
J gene: TRBJ2-5
V gene: TRBV2
CDR3 protein: CASSEPYRGGWETQYF